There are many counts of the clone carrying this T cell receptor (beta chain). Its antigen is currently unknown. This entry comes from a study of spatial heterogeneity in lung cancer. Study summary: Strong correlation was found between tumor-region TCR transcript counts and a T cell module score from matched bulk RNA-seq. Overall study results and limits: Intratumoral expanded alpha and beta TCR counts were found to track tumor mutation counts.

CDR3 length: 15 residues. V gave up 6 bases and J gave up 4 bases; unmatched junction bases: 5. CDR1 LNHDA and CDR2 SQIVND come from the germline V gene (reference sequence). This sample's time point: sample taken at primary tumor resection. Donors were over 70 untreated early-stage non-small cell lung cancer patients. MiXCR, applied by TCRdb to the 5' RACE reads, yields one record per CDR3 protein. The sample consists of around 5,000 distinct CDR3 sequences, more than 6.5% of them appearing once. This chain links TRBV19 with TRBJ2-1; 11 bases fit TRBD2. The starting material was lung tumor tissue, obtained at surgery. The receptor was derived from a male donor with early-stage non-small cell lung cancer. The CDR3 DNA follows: TGTGCCAGTAGCACTAGCGGGGGACCATACAATGAGCAGTTCTTC. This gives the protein CASSTSGGPYNEQFF.